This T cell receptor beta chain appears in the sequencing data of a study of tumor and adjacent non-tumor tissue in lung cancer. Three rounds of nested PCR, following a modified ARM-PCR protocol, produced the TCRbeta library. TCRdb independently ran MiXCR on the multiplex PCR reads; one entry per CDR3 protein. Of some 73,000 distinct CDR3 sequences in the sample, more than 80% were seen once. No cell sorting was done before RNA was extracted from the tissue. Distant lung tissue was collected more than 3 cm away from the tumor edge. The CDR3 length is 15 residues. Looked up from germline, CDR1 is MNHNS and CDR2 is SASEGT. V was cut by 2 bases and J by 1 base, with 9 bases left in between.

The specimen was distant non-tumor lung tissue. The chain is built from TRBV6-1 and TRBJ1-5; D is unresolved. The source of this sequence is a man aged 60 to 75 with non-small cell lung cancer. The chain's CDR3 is CASSEMQRSNQPQHF. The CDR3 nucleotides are TGTGCCAGCAGTGAAATGCAGCGGAGCAATCAGCCCCAGCATTTT.